The next 13 T cell receptor beta chains were all read from a single sample in a study of cytomegalovirus exposure and HLA in healthy donors (dated 2017 in TCRdb). Library preparation was by the immunoSEQ multiplex PCR assay. The multiplex PCR relied on a mix of 60 forward primers for TCR Vbeta segments and 13 reverse primers for TCR Jbeta segments. TCRdb limited this immuneACCESS table to in-frame rearrangements with V and J called. A share of clones is missing; checked studies link under half to unresolved V genes, and the rest is unexplained. The sample profile shows roughly 130,000 clones; around 86% of them were found once. The ten largest make up 0.6% to 0.7% of the sample. The source material was PBMCs. The source of these receptors is a man aged 18 to 30 in good health and CMV-seronegative.

The chain has TRBV4-2 and TRBJ2-5, with a tentative D call TRBD1 (8 bases). Trimming stripped 3 bases from V and 5 bases from J, with 25 bases between. The CDR3 totals 18 residues. The V gene's germline CDR1 is LGHNA and CDR2 YNFKEQ. The chain's CDR3 is CASSQPGGTGPPGETQYF. For the CDR3, the DNA is TGTGCCAGCAGCCAGCCCGGGGGGACAGGCCCCCCGGGGGAGACCCAGTACTTC.

This chain joins TRBV9 and TRBJ2-3; 7 nucleotides match TRBD1. V was clipped by 7 bases and J by 1 base; unmatched bases: 6. The CDR3 is made up of 14 amino acids. Germline V lookup: CDR1 SGDLS, CDR2 YYNGEE. The CDR3 DNA sequence: TGTGCCAGCGGAACAGGGGCGGGCACAGATACGCAGTATTTT. This codes for CASGTGAGTDTQYF.

This clone was observed a handful of times. This chain links TRBV5-1 with TRBJ1-2, with TRBD1 matching 8 bases. The length of the CDR3 is 13 residues. Per germline, CDR1 SGHRS and CDR2 YFSETQ. V was clipped by 4 bases and J by 4 bases; unmatched bases: 3. CDR3 loop: CASSEDRAYGYTF. CDR3 coding DNA: TGCGCCAGCAGCGAGGACAGGGCCTATGGCTACACCTTC. Drawing the rest from reference TRBV5-1 and TRBJ1-2, the complete variable domain is KAGVTQTPRYLIKTRGQQVTLSCSPISGHRSVSWYQQTPGQGLQFLFEYFSETQRNKGNFPGRFSGRQFSNSRSEMNVSTLELGDSALYLCASSEDRAYGYTFGSGTRLTVV.

V is TRBV7-2 and J is TRBJ2-1; 8 positions match TRBD1. Unmatched junction bases numbered 4, after V lost 7 bases and J lost 2 bases. Germline CDR1 is SGHTA and CDR2 is FQGNSA. There are 14 residues in the CDR3. CDR3 DNA: TGTGCCAGCAACGAGGGACAGGCCTACAATGAGCAGTTCTTC. Amino acids: CASNEGQAYNEQFF.

The CDR3, as DNA: TGTGCCAGCAGCCGAGTCAGGGGAAGCACCGGGGAGCTGTTTTTT. This translates into CASSRVRGSTGELFF. The chain joins TRBV6-5 to TRBJ2-2; a possible D gene is TRBD1 (6 bases). Trimming left V 6 bases short and J 4 bases short, with 15 bases between. The CDR3 has 15 residues. Germline lookup yields CDR1 MNHEY and CDR2 SVGAGI.

The J gene is TRBJ1-2, the V gene TRBV9; no reliable D call. V lost 4 bases and J lost 7, with 14 bases in between. This CDR3 region has 13 residues. Germline V CDR1 and CDR2: SGDLS, YYNGEE. The CDR3 coding sequence is TGTGCCAGCAGCACGCCTGACGAGGGTGGCTACACCTTC. As protein: CASSTPDEGGYTF. Full variable domain (missing parts from reference TRBV9 and TRBJ1-2): DSGVTQTPKHLITATGQRVTLRCSPRSGDLSVYWYQQSLDQGLQFLIQYYNGEERAKGNILERFSAQQFPDLHSELNLSSLELGDSALYFCASSTPDEGGYTFGSGTRLTVV.

The chain carries TRBV11-3 and TRBJ2-5, with no clear D. V was cut by 1 base and J by 0 bases, with 6 bases left in between. Per germline, CDR1 SGHNT and CDR2 YENEEA. The CDR3 runs 14 residues. The chain's CDR3 is CASSLAGYQETQYF. The CDR3, as DNA: TGTGCCAGCAGCTTAGCAGGTTACCAAGAGACCCAGTACTTC.

The chain links TRBV6-4 to TRBJ2-1, with D maybe TRBD2 (7 bases). The CDR3 spans 15 residues. Germline CDR1 reads MRHNA; CDR2 reads SNTAGT. Between the trimmed V and J ends, which lost 4 bases and 3 bases, there was a span of 13 bases. This chain's CDR3 is CASSVEGGGYNEQFF. The CDR3 DNA is TGTGCCAGCAGTGTAGAGGGGGGGGGCTACAATGAGCAGTTCTTC.

The V gene is TRBV7-3, the J gene TRBJ1-6; D not resolved. The CDR3 totals 15 residues. V lost 2 bases to trimming and J lost 6 bases, with 11 bases between them. CDR1 and CDR2 (germline): SGHTA, FQGTGA. As DNA, the CDR3 is TGTGCCAGCAGCTTAGAACGGGGATCTAATTCACCCCTCCACTTT. It codes for CASSLERGSNSPLHF.

The chain employs TRBV29-1 and TRBJ1-2; a weak D match, TRBD1 (5 bases). Trimming stripped 7 bases from V and 4 bases from J, with 19 bases between. The CDR3 contains 14 residues. Germline-derived CDR1 and CDR2 are SQVTM and ANQGSEA. The CDR3 reads CSARARGGFYGYTF. The DNA of the CDR3 is TGCAGCGCGAGGGCAAGGGGAGGGTTCTATGGCTACACCTTC.

V gene TRBV6-4 combines with J gene TRBJ2-7; 11 positions agree with TRBD1. Looked up from germline, CDR1 is MRHNA and CDR2 is SNTAGT. J was trimmed by 0 bases and V by 4 bases; bases with no gene match: 2. The CDR3 runs to 15 residues. The CDR3 bases are TGTGCCAGCAGTGCCGGGACAGGGGGCTCCTACGAGCAGTACTTC. This encodes CASSAGTGGSYEQYF.

This clone was observed a single time. CDR3 in DNA: TGTGCCAGCAGGCCTACTAGCGGGGCCGCGAGGGCCCCAGATACGCAGTATTTT. It codes for CASRPTSGAARAPDTQYF. V usage is TRBV5-4 and J usage is TRBJ2-3; 10 positions match TRBD2. Germline V lookup: CDR1 SGHNT, CDR2 YYREEE (reference sequence). This CDR3 is built from 18 residues. With V trimmed by 5 bases and J by 4 bases, 16 bases remained unmatched.

The rearrangement joins TRBV18 to TRBJ1-1; no definite D call. V was cut by 3 bases and J by 8 bases, with 7 bases left in between. Germline V CDR1 and CDR2: KGHSH, LQKENI. The CDR3 loop spans 11 amino acids. CDR3 DNA sequence: TGTGCCAGCTCACCTGGAGGAGAAGCTTTCTTT. It is translated as CASSPGGEAFF.